The following is a T cell receptor (beta chain) sequence with its context. With 5 bases removed from V and 5 bases from J, the gap between germline ends came to 22 bases. Germline V gene sequence: CDR1 SEHNR, CDR2 FQNEAQ (reference sequence). The length of the CDR3 is 18 residues. Original methodology: Estimation of nucleated cell counts was performed using reference gene primer amplification. Clones were sequenced by immunoSEQ multiplex PCR, and TCRdb holds only the in-frame ones, with some missing. D and trimming come from the DNA, and the V and J calls and clone size come from that table. The top ten hold roughly 2.6% of the sample, which has over 200,000 clones, 90% seen once. These data belong to a study of blood T cell repertoires in COVID-19.

This clonotype originated in a man in his thirties or forties with COVID-19, enrolled during active disease. The sample consisted of peripheral blood. This rearrangement joins TRBV7-9 to TRBJ1-6; D perhaps matches TRBD1 (6 bases). For the CDR3, the DNA is TGTGCCAGCAGCACATCCCACACCGACAGGAGTGATAATTCACCCCTCCACTTT. This codes for CASSTSHTDRSDNSPLHF.